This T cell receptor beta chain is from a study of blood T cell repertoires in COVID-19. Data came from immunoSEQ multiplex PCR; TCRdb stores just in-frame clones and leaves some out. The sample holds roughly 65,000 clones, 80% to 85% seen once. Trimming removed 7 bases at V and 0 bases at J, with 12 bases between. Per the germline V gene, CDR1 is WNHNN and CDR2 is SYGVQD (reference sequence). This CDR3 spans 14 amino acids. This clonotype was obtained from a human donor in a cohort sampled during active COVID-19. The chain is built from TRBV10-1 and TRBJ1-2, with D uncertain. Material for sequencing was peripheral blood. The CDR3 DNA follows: TGCGCCAGCAACCAGATTACACCTAACTATGGCTACACCTTC. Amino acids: CASNQITPNYGYTF.